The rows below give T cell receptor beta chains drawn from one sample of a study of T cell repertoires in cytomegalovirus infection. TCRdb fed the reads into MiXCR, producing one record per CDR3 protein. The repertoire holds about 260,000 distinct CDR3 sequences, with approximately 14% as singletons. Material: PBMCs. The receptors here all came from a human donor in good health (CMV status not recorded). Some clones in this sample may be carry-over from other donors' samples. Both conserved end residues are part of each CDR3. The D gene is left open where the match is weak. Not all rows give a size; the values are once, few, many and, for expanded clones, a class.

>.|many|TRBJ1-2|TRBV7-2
CASSPRVSYYGYTF
TGTGCCAGCAGCCCTCGGGTCAGCTACTATGGCTACACCTTC
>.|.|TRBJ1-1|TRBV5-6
CASSLGRRGEAFF
TGTGCCAGCAGCTTGGGCAGGAGAGGTGAAGCTTTCTTT
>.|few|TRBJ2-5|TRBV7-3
CASSPHRDSGTQYF
TGTGCCAGCAGCCCCCACAGGGACTCGGGGACCCAGTACTTC
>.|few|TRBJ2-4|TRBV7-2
CASSLAETPKNIQYF
TGTGCCAGCAGCTTAGCGGAGACCCCTAAAAACATTCAGTACTTC
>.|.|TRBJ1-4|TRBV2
CASKEGTNEKLFF
TGTGCCAGCAAGGAGGGAACTAATGAAAAACTGTTTTTT
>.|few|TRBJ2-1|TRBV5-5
CASSSLARDEQFF
TGTGCCAGCAGCTCCTTGGCCAGAGATGAGCAGTTCTTC
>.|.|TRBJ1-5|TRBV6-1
CASSESGAGQPQHF
TGTGCCAGCAGTGAGTCCGGGGCAGGACAGCCCCAGCATTTT
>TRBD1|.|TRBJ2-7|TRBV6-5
CASSYRGRDRTSYEQYF
TGTGCCAGCAGTTACCGGGGCCGGGACAGGACATCCTACGAGCAGTACTTC
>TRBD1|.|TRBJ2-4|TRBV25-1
CANSVHRGRGKNIQYF
TGTGCCAACAGTGTCCACAGGGGTAGGGGAAAAAACATTCAGTACTTC
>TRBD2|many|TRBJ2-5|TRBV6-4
CASSEGLGGGLQETQYF
TGTGCCAGCAGTGAGGGCCTTGGCGGGGGGCTCCAAGAGACCCAGTACTTC
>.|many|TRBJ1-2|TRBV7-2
CASSSRGGSYGYTF
TGTGCCAGCAGCTCAAGAGGGGGATCCTATGGCTACACCTTC
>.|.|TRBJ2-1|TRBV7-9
CASSALPVLLYNEQFF
TGTGCCAGCAGCGCACTGCCGGTGCTACTCTACAATGAGCAGTTCTTC
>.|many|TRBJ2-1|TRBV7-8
CASSFRADRSEQFF
TGTGCCAGCAGCTTTCGGGCCGACAGGAGTGAGCAGTTCTTC
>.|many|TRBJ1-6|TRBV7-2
CASSFSGGYNSPLHF
TGTGCCAGCAGCTTCTCCGGTGGTTATAATTCACCCCTCCACTTT
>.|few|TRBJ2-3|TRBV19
CASTSMAGHSDTQYF
TGTGCCAGCACCTCCATGGCGGGACATAGCGATACGCAGTATTTT
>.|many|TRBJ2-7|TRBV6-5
CASSYSVVGYEQYF
TGTGCCAGCAGTTACTCCGTTGTGGGGTACGAGCAGTACTTC
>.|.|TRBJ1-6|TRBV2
CASGIELVQTNSPLHF
TGTGCCAGCGGTATCGAATTAGTTCAGACAAATTCACCCCTCCACTTT
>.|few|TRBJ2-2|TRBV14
CASSQAAWRGNTGELFF
TGTGCCAGCAGCCAAGCGGCGTGGCGGGGGAACACCGGGGAGCTGTTTTTT
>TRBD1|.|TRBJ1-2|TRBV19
CASSPGTGYYGYTF
TGTGCCAGTAGCCCCGGGACAGGCTACTATGGCTACACCTTC
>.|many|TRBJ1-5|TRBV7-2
CASSVVFRQPQHF
TGTGCCAGCAGCGTAGTGTTTCGGCAGCCCCAGCATTTT
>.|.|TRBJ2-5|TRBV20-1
CSARGTAQETQYF
TGCAGTGCTAGAGGGACAGCCCAAGAGACCCAGTACTTC
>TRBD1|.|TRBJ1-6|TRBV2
CASSATGVGSPLHF
TGTGCCAGCAGCGCAACAGGGGTAGGGTCACCCCTCCACTTT
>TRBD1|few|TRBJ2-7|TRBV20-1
CSATAQETGGYEQYF
TGCAGTGCTACGGCTCAAGAGACAGGGGGCTACGAGCAGTACTTC
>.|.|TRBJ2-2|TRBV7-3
CASSLRPGGNTGELFF
TGTGCCAGCAGCTTAAGGCCCGGGGGAAACACCGGGGAGCTGTTTTTT
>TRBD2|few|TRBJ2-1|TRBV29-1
CSVVTSGRADEQFF
TGCAGCGTTGTAACTAGCGGGAGGGCTGATGAGCAGTTCTTC
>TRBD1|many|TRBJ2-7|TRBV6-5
CASMGQGGQTPFEQYF
TGTGCCAGCATGGGGCAAGGGGGACAGACACCTTTCGAGCAGTACTTC
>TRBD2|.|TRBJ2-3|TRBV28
CASSVAGGSADTQYF
TGTGCCAGCAGTGTAGCGGGAGGGTCGGCAGATACGCAGTATTTT
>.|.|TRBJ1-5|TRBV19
CASSLQGIPTHSNQPQHF
TGTGCCAGTAGCCTTCAGGGGATTCCGACCCATAGCAATCAGCCCCAGCATTTT
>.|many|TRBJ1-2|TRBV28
CASGRAVHGYTF
TGTGCCAGCGGGCGGGCGGTCCATGGCTACACCTTC
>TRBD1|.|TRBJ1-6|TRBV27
CASAGGGSSPLHF
TGTGCCAGCGCAGGGGGAGGTTCTTCACCCCTCCACTTT
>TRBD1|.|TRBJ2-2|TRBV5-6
CASSPGQPTGELFF
TGTGCCAGCAGCCCGGGACAGCCCACCGGGGAGCTGTTTTTT